A single sample gave rise to the 13 T cell receptor beta chains below, sequenced in a study of cytomegalovirus exposure and HLA in healthy donors. In the PCR, 60 Vbeta and 13 Jbeta primers were used. Assay used: immunoSEQ multiplex PCR; TCRdb lists only in-frame clones, some missing. Among about 130,000 clones listed, roughly 72% were seen once. The sample consisted of PBMCs. The receptors here all came from a woman aged 45 to 65 in good health and CMV-seronegative.

The genes are TRBV11-3 and TRBJ2-2; 8 bases map to TRBD1. With V trimmed by 4 bases and J by 4 bases, 14 bases remained unmatched. Germline V gives CDR1 SGHNT, CDR2 YENEEA. The CDR3 spans 18 residues. The CDR3 DNA sequence: TGTGCCAGCAGCTCTAAAATACGGACAGGGAGATTCACCGGGGAGCTGTTTTTT. Amino acids: CASSSKIRTGRFTGELFF.

The chain combines TRBV5-1 with TRBJ2-4, with 12 bases identical to TRBD2. V lost 3 bases, J lost 6 bases, and 4 bases stayed unmatched. CDR3 length: 15 amino acids. Germline V gene data show CDR1 as SGHRS and CDR2 as YFSETQ. This chain's CDR3 is CASSSRTSGVNIQYF. CDR3 coding DNA: TGCGCCAGCAGCTCGCGGACTAGCGGGGTAAACATTCAGTACTTC.

This clone was seen more than once but under ten times. The chain is built from TRBV11-3 and TRBJ2-7, with 9 bases that match TRBD1. The germline gives CDR1 SGHNT, CDR2 YENEEA. This CDR3 contains 16 residues. Trimming at V came to 4 bases and at J to 6 bases, leaving 13 bases not matched to a gene. The CDR3 DNA reads TGTGCCAGCAGCTCCAACGGTCCCGGGACAGGGTCCGAGCAGTACGTC. This codes for CASSSNGPGTGSEQYV.

This clone was seen only a few times. The chain is built from TRBV7-9 and TRBJ2-3; 7 bases agree with TRBD1. CDR3 length equals 16 residues. Germline trimming cut 2 bases from V and 2 bases from J; bases unmatched to any gene: 7. Per germline, CDR1 SEHNR and CDR2 FQNEAQ (reference sequence). The CDR3: CASSLPNTGATDTQYF. The CDR3 DNA sequence: TGTGCCAGCAGCTTACCGAATACAGGGGCCACAGATACGCAGTATTTT.

The chain has TRBV2 and TRBJ1-2, with 9 nucleotides matching TRBD1. CDR3 length equals 14 residues. J was trimmed by 7 bases and V by 5 bases; bases with no gene match: 8. CDR1 and CDR2 from the germline V gene are SNHLY and FYNNEI. The CDR3 DNA reads TGTGCCAGCAGTTTGGGACAGGGCGTGAGTGGCTACACCTTC. Translating it yields CASSLGQGVSGYTF.

V is TRBV4-2 and J is TRBJ2-1; 11 positions agree with TRBD2. Per germline, CDR1 LGHNA and CDR2 YNFKEQ. V shed 4 bases, J shed 7 bases, and the junction held 3 bases outside the gene matches. The CDR3 sequence is 14 residues long. The CDR3 nucleotides read TGTGCCAGCAGCCCGGGACTAGCGGCGAATGAGCAGTTCTTC. Its protein is CASSPGLAANEQFF.

The chain joins TRBV19 to TRBJ1-1; no clear D gene. Per germline, CDR1 LNHDA and CDR2 SQIVND (reference sequence). Trimming took 0 bases from V and 5 from J, leaving 13 bases between them. This CDR3 region has 15 residues. CDR3 sequence (DNA): TGTGCCAGTAGTATAGATGGGAGGGCACGGACTGAAGCTTTCTTT. The encoded protein is CASSIDGRARTEAFF.

V usage is TRBV5-6 and J usage is TRBJ1-1, with D possibly being TRBD1 (5 bases). Between the trimmed V and J ends, which lost 2 bases and 4 bases, there was a span of 9 bases. This CDR3 contains 13 residues. Germline-derived CDR1 and CDR2 are SGHDT and YYEEEE. CDR3 sequence reads: CASSFSRVTEAFF. CDR3 bases: TGTGCCAGCAGCTTCTCCAGGGTCACTGAAGCTTTCTTT.

This clone was found a few times. The rearrangement links TRBV7-2 to TRBJ2-7, with TRBD1 identical over 7 bases. The germline V gene has CDR1 SGHTA and CDR2 FQGNSA. Trimming at V came to 5 bases and at J to 4 bases, leaving 2 bases not matched to a gene. The CDR3 is 12 residues long. Written as DNA, the CDR3 is TGTGCCAGCAGCCTACAGGGGTACGAGCAGTACGTC. Protein product: CASSLQGYEQYV.

This rearrangement joins TRBV28 to TRBJ1-2, with D uncertain. CDR3 size: 15 residues. Trimming pared 1 base from V and 4 bases from J, leaving 13 bases between. The germline gives CDR1 MDHEN, CDR2 SYDVKM. The CDR3 here is CASSLSLARFYGYTF. In DNA, the CDR3 is TGTGCCAGCAGTTTATCCCTCGCCAGATTCTATGGCTACACCTTC.

The rearrangement uses TRBV2 and TRBJ1-5; TRBD1 is a possible D gene (5 bases). The V gene's germline CDR1 is SNHLY and CDR2 FYNNEI. CDR3 length: 14 amino acids. V was cut by 3 bases and J by 3 bases, with 9 bases left in between. CDR3 in DNA: TGTGCCAGCAGTGAGGGTGGGGCCAATCAGCCCCAGCATTTT. Its translation is CASSEGGANQPQHF.

In DNA, the CDR3 is TGTGCCAGCAGTGAGGGACTACCCTCCTACGAGCAGTACTTC. Its translation is CASSEGLPSYEQYF. The chain uses TRBV2 and TRBJ2-7, with 7 positions matching TRBD2. Germline V gene sequence: CDR1 SNHLY, CDR2 FYNNEI. The CDR3 consists of 14 residues. V was pared by 3 bases and J by 0 bases, with 2 bases of the junction left unmatched.

V usage is TRBV6-5 and J usage is TRBJ2-2; 13 bases align to TRBD2. Germline CDR1 is MNHEY and CDR2 is SVGAGI. CDR3 length: 15 amino acids. Losses at the gene ends were 5 bases for V and 8 bases for J; bases not matched to a gene: 5. In nucleotides, the CDR3 is TGTGCCAGCAGTCAACTAGCGGGAGGGGCGGGGGAGCTGTTTTTT. This gives the protein CASSQLAGGAGELFF.